These 20 T cell receptor beta chains were sequenced from one sample in a study of T cell repertoires in cytomegalovirus infection. TCRdb re-analysed the reads in MiXCR, keeping a single row per CDR3 protein. Among 400,000 or so distinct CDR3 sequences listed, less than 20% were seen once. The source material was PBMCs. These receptors were collected from a human donor in good health (CMV status not recorded). Some clones in this sample may be carry-over from other donors' samples.

This clonotype was picked up a small number of times. The chain links TRBV6-5 to TRBJ1-6; D gene ambiguous. CDR3 size: 14 residues. Trimming removed 6 bases from V and 7 bases from J, with 13 bases in between. The V gene's germline CDR1 is MNHEY and CDR2 SVGAGI. The CDR3: CASSLRRLNSPLHF. The DNA of the CDR3 is TGTGCCAGCAGCCTACGCCGTTTGAATTCACCCCTCCACTTT.

This clonotype was picked up a small number of times. The rearrangement joins TRBV12-3 or TRBV12-4 to TRBJ2-7; D gene ambiguous. Trimming cost V 2 bases and J 4 bases, with 6 bases left between them. CDR3 size: 12 residues. The CDR3 nucleotides are TGTGCCAGCAGTTTATCTACATACGAGCAGTACTTC. This codes for CASSLSTYEQYF.

This clonotype has ten or more counts. The chain is built from TRBV12-3 or TRBV12-4 and TRBJ1-2; 7 bases align to TRBD1. The CDR3 sequence is 13 residues long. With 5 bases clipped from V and 3 bases from J, the junction kept 3 bases outside the gene matches. CDR3 loop: CASSRQGDYGYTF. The CDR3 region has the DNA TGTGCCAGCAGTCGCCAGGGGGACTATGGCTACACCTTC.

The chain is built from TRBV2 and TRBJ1-2; possible D gene TRBD1, 6 bases. The CDR3 has 13 residues. With 6 bases removed from V and 6 bases from J, the gap between germline ends came to 14 bases. Germline CDR1 reads SNHLY; CDR2 reads FYNNEI. The DNA of the CDR3 is TGTGCCAGCAGACCAGACAGGACTGATGGCTACACCTTC. It codes for CASRPDRTDGYTF.

This clonotype came up many times. The chain recombines TRBV7-2 with TRBJ1-2, with 8 bases matching TRBD1. Germline V gives CDR1 SGHTA, CDR2 FQGNSA. The CDR3 length is 14 residues. The ends lost 5 bases at V and 3 bases at J; junction bases unmatched: 5. The CDR3, as DNA: TGTGCCAGCAGCGCGCGGACAGGGCACTATGGCTACACCTTC. As protein: CASSARTGHYGYTF.

This clonotype has just a few counts. The rearrangement links TRBV18 to TRBJ1-1, with TRBD1 matching over 10 bases. J was trimmed by 4 bases and V by 3 bases; bases with no gene match: 5. The CDR3 has 15 amino acids. The germline CDR1 and CDR2 sequences are KGHSH and LQKENI. The CDR3 protein is CASSPETGGGTEAFF. The CDR3 DNA sequence: TGTGCCAGCTCACCGGAGACAGGGGGCGGCACTGAAGCTTTCTTT.

For the CDR3, the DNA is TGTGCCAGCAAAACGACGACAGATACGCAGTATTTT. Amino acids: CASKTTTDTQYF. The rearrangement joins TRBV28 to TRBJ2-3; D is ambiguous. Germline CDR1 is MDHEN and CDR2 is SYDVKM. Trimming took 7 bases from V and 3 from J, leaving 8 bases between them. CDR3 size: 12 residues.

The V and J genes are TRBV12-3 or TRBV12-4 and TRBJ1-4; 10 nucleotides agree with TRBD1. This CDR3 is 14 amino acids long. Trimming removed 5 bases from V and 12 bases from J; junction bases left unmatched: 9. The CDR3 here is CASSPRTGGEELFF. The CDR3 nucleotides are TGTGCCAGCAGTCCGCGGACAGGGGGGGAAGAACTGTTTTTT.

The chain is built from TRBV20-1 and TRBJ2-1, with D possibly TRBD2 on 6 matching bases. The CDR3 extends over 14 amino acids. Deletions cut 3 bases from V and 5 bases from J, with 14 bases between. Germline lookup yields CDR1 DFQATT and CDR2 SNEGSKA (reference sequence). CDR3 nucleotide sequence: TGCAGTGCTAGTTGGCGGGACTTACACAATGAGCAGTTCTTC. It is translated as CSASWRDLHNEQFF.

This clonotype was counted between two and nine times. The chain links TRBV10-3 to TRBJ2-7; D possibly corresponds to TRBD1 (5 bases). The germline gives CDR1 ENHRY, CDR2 SYGVKD. CDR3 length: 12 amino acids. The ends were cut back, 10 bases at V and 1 base at J, with 11 bases in the middle. CDR3 residues: CATLTASYEQYF. The CDR3 DNA reads as TGTGCCACTTTGACAGCGTCCTACGAGCAGTACTTC.

This clonotype was seen only a few times. V and J are TRBV7-2 and TRBJ2-7, with D uncertain. Per germline, CDR1 SGHTA and CDR2 FQGNSA. The CDR3 totals 17 residues. With 6 bases removed from V and 3 bases from J, the gap between germline ends came to 24 bases. CDR3 DNA: TGTGCCAGCAGTCGGTACAACACCCTCGGGTTAGTCTACGAGCAGTACTTC. Protein sequence: CASSRYNTLGLVYEQYF.

V is TRBV29-1 and J is TRBJ1-1; a weak D match, TRBD1 (6 bases). V was pared by 4 bases and J by 1 base, with 13 bases between. Per the germline V gene, CDR1 is SQVTM and CDR2 is ANQGSEA. The CDR3 runs to 14 residues. The CDR3 spells CSVGGGQGNTEAFF. The DNA of the CDR3 is TGCAGCGTTGGTGGGGGACAAGGGAACACTGAAGCTTTCTTT.

This sequence joins TRBV7-8 and TRBJ2-7, with 8 positions matching TRBD1. The CDR3 runs 15 residues. The V gene's germline CDR1 is SGHVS and CDR2 FQNEAQ. V dropped 4 bases and J dropped 6; count of bases not matched to a gene: 11. The DNA of the CDR3 is TGTGCCAGCAGCTCAAAGGACAGGGTCAAGGGCGAGCAGTACTTC. Protein: CASSSKDRVKGEQYF.

The sample holds a few counts of this clonotype. The chain links TRBV20-1 to TRBJ2-3; D unresolved. Germline V gene data show CDR1 as DFQATT and CDR2 as SNEGSKA (reference sequence). The V end lost 6 bases, the J end lost 2 bases, and 18 bases lay between the germline ends. The CDR3 extends over 15 amino acids. The CDR3 DNA reads TGCAGTGCCCCGGCCCCCCTCTCTCCCACAGATACGCAGTATTTT. It translates to CSAPAPLSPTDTQYF.

The sample holds many counts of this clonotype. The chain employs TRBV7-2 and TRBJ1-5, with D perhaps matching TRBD1 (5 bases). This CDR3 is 14 amino acids long. V was clipped by 1 base and J by 11 bases, with 15 bases between them. Germline CDR1 and CDR2: SGHTA and FQGNSA. CDR3: CASSLVEGASAQHF. The CDR3 region has the DNA TGTGCCAGCAGCTTAGTTGAAGGGGCATCAGCCCAGCATTTT.

The chain combines TRBV2 with TRBJ1-1; a weak D match, TRBD1 (6 bases). Germline V gene lookup returns CDR1 SNHLY and CDR2 FYNNEI. The CDR3 length is 14 residues. V lost 5 bases and J 2 bases, leaving 12 bases between the germline ends. This CDR3 reads CASSWDTENTEAFF. In nucleotides, the CDR3 is TGTGCCAGCAGTTGGGACACGGAAAACACTGAAGCTTTCTTT.

Comments on this clonotype: A much larger clone sits a single nucleotide away, making a read error possible. The V call is TRBV28, the J call TRBJ1-1, with TRBD1 matching over 11 bases. From germline, CDR1 is MDHEN and CDR2 SYDVKM. CDR3 length: 17 residues. The CDR3 sequence is CASNYRTGGVMNTGAFF. The CDR3 DNA sequence: TGTGCCAGCAACTACCGGACAGGGGGCGTCATGAACACTGGAGCTTTCTTT.

This chain uses TRBV12-3 or TRBV12-4 with TRBJ1-6; unclear D gene. CDR3 size: 16 residues. The V and J ends lost 3 bases and 8 bases respectively, with 17 bases between them. The CDR3 coding sequence is TGTGCCAGCAGTTTCGGAGAGGCCCGGCTTCATTCACCCCTCCACTTT. Encoded protein: CASSFGEARLHSPLHF.

The table lists this clonotype with many counts. This sequence joins TRBV7-2 and TRBJ2-7; TRBD1 matches at 9 bases. The V gene's germline CDR1 is SGHTA and CDR2 FQGNSA. The CDR3 extends over 16 amino acids. Losses at the gene ends were 2 bases for V and 7 bases for J; bases not matched to a gene: 12. This chain's CDR3 is CASSLPGQGRRGEQYF. CDR3 in DNA: TGTGCCAGCAGCTTACCCGGACAGGGGCGAAGAGGGGAGCAGTACTTC.

This rearrangement joins TRBV20-1 to TRBJ2-1; the match to TRBD2 covers 7 bases. The ends lost 3 bases at V and 4 bases at J; junction bases unmatched: 12. The germline V gene has CDR1 DFQATT and CDR2 SNEGSKA (reference sequence). The CDR3 runs to 16 residues. CDR3 region: CSASLAGARRYNEQFF. CDR3 sequence (DNA): TGCAGTGCTAGTCTTGCGGGAGCGCGAAGGTACAATGAGCAGTTCTTC.